The rows below give T cell receptor beta chains drawn from one sample of a study of cytomegalovirus exposure and HLA in healthy donors. The table came from immunoSEQ multiplex PCR; TCRdb's copy has only in-frame clones and leaves some out. The table includes 70,000 to 90,000 clones, about three quarters detected once. The sequenced material came from PBMCs. These receptors came from a male donor in good health and CMV-seropositive. Both conserved end residues are part of each CDR3. A D gene is named only where the DNA matches it firmly. Expanded clones get a size class; other rows say once, few or many, or leave the size out.

cdr3_aa: CASNYGPDTGELFF; cdr3_nt: TGCGCCAGCAATTATGGGCCTGACACCGGGGAGCTGTTTTTT; clone_size: few; d_call: NA; v_call: TRBV4-1; j_call: TRBJ2-2
cdr3_aa: CASSVRGETQYF; cdr3_nt: TGTGCCAGCAGTGTTCGGGGAGAGACCCAGTACTTC; clone_size: NA; d_call: NA; v_call: TRBV2; j_call: TRBJ2-5
cdr3_aa: CASSLGTGGYEQFF; cdr3_nt: TGTGCCAGCAGCCTCGGGACAGGGGGCTATGAGCAGTTCTTC; clone_size: NA; d_call: TRBD1; v_call: TRBV7-3; j_call: TRBJ2-1
cdr3_aa: CASSESGSSYNEQFF; cdr3_nt: TGTGCCAGCAGCGAAAGCGGGAGTTCCTACAATGAGCAGTTCTTC; clone_size: NA; d_call: TRBD2; v_call: TRBV9; j_call: TRBJ2-1
cdr3_aa: CAMKGGGLEKLFF; cdr3_nt: TGTGCCATGAAAGGGGGGGGGTTGGAAAAACTGTTTTTT; clone_size: NA; d_call: NA; v_call: TRBV6-6; j_call: TRBJ1-4
cdr3_aa: CASSSGDEAWSSYEQYF; cdr3_nt: TGCGCCAGCAGCTCCGGAGACGAGGCTTGGAGCTCCTACGAGCAGTACTTC; clone_size: NA; d_call: NA; v_call: TRBV5-1; j_call: TRBJ2-7
cdr3_aa: CASSILGGFYGYTF; cdr3_nt: TGTGCCAGTAGTATCTTGGGGGGGTTCTATGGCTACACCTTC; clone_size: NA; d_call: NA; v_call: TRBV19; j_call: TRBJ1-2
cdr3_aa: CASAPGGTGVETQYF; cdr3_nt: TGTGCCAGCGCACCAGGGGGGACGGGGGTGGAGACCCAGTACTTC; clone_size: NA; d_call: NA; v_call: TRBV7-7; j_call: TRBJ2-5
cdr3_aa: CASSQDGGLGMNTGELFF; cdr3_nt: TGTGCCAGCAGCCAAGACGGGGGACTGGGGATGAACACCGGGGAGCTGTTTTTT; clone_size: NA; d_call: NA; v_call: TRBV4-2; j_call: TRBJ2-2
cdr3_aa: CASNAGAGETQYF; cdr3_nt: TGTGCCAGCAATGCGGGAGCCGGTGAGACCCAGTACTTC; clone_size: NA; d_call: TRBD2; v_call: TRBV9; j_call: TRBJ2-5
cdr3_aa: CASSRGGMVGVGNQPQHF; cdr3_nt: TGCGCCAGCAGCCGGGGGGGGATGGTTGGTGTAGGCAATCAGCCCCAGCATTTT; clone_size: NA; d_call: NA; v_call: TRBV4-1; j_call: TRBJ1-5
cdr3_aa: CASSRKLGTAHEQYF; cdr3_nt: TGTGCCAGCAGCCGCAAACTCGGGACAGCCCACGAGCAGTACTTC; clone_size: NA; d_call: TRBD1; v_call: TRBV14; j_call: TRBJ2-7
cdr3_aa: CASSFVSANTGELFF; cdr3_nt: TGTGCCAGCAGTTTCGTCAGCGCGAACACCGGGGAGCTGTTTTTT; clone_size: NA; d_call: NA; v_call: TRBV27; j_call: TRBJ2-2
cdr3_aa: CASRGGLAGGLGSYNEQFF; cdr3_nt: TGTGCCAGCAGGGGGGGACTAGCGGGAGGCCTCGGCTCCTACAATGAGCAGTTCTTC; clone_size: NA; d_call: TRBD2; v_call: TRBV2; j_call: TRBJ2-1
cdr3_aa: CASSPPAGSKGEQYF; cdr3_nt: TGTGCCAGCTCACCACCGGCAGGCTCCAAAGGCGAGCAGTACTTC; clone_size: NA; d_call: NA; v_call: TRBV18; j_call: TRBJ2-7
cdr3_aa: CATSRLRTSGSSYEQYF; cdr3_nt: TGTGCCACTAGTCGACTTCGGACTAGCGGGAGTTCCTACGAGCAGTACTTC; clone_size: NA; d_call: TRBD2; v_call: TRBV19; j_call: TRBJ2-7
cdr3_aa: CASSEWGGSTEAFF; cdr3_nt: TGTGCCAGCAGTGAATGGGGAGGGAGCACTGAAGCTTTCTTT; clone_size: NA; d_call: NA; v_call: TRBV2; j_call: TRBJ1-1
cdr3_aa: CASNLEVGVTEAFF; cdr3_nt: TGCGCCAGCAACCTGGAGGTCGGGGTCACTGAAGCTTTCTTT; clone_size: NA; d_call: NA; v_call: TRBV5-1; j_call: TRBJ1-1
cdr3_aa: CASSFGGGGNQPQHF; cdr3_nt: TGTGCCAGCAGTTTTGGCGGGGGTGGCAATCAGCCCCAGCATTTT; clone_size: NA; d_call: NA; v_call: TRBV28; j_call: TRBJ1-5
cdr3_aa: CASSEQGVWGETQYF; cdr3_nt: TGTGCCAGCAGTGAACAGGGCGTTTGGGGAGAGACCCAGTACTTC; clone_size: NA; d_call: NA; v_call: TRBV7-9; j_call: TRBJ2-5
cdr3_aa: CASTSGSIYNEQFF; cdr3_nt: TGTGCCAGTACTAGCGGGAGTATATACAATGAGCAGTTCTTC; clone_size: NA; d_call: TRBD2; v_call: TRBV6-6; j_call: TRBJ2-1
cdr3_aa: CASKDGVLADTQYF; cdr3_nt: TGTGCCAGCAAGGACGGGGTGTTAGCAGATACGCAGTATTTT; clone_size: NA; d_call: NA; v_call: TRBV2; j_call: TRBJ2-3
cdr3_aa: CAISYEERYRVDSYNEQFF; cdr3_nt: TGTGCCATCAGTTACGAAGAAAGATACAGGGTGGACTCCTACAATGAGCAGTTCTTC; clone_size: NA; d_call: NA; v_call: TRBV10-3; j_call: TRBJ2-1
cdr3_aa: CATSRGNRDEAFF; cdr3_nt: TGTGCCACCAGCAGAGGGAACCGGGATGAAGCTTTCTTT; clone_size: NA; d_call: NA; v_call: TRBV15; j_call: TRBJ1-1
cdr3_aa: CASSSPGQGTDTQYF; cdr3_nt: TGTGCCAGTAGTAGCCCGGGGCAGGGGACAGATACGCAGTATTTT; clone_size: NA; d_call: NA; v_call: TRBV19; j_call: TRBJ2-3
cdr3_aa: CASSPGGGGPGNEQFF; cdr3_nt: TGTGCCAGCTCACCCGGCGGGGGAGGGCCCGGTAATGAGCAGTTCTTC; clone_size: NA; d_call: TRBD2; v_call: TRBV18; j_call: TRBJ2-1
cdr3_aa: CASSSNPGTANSYEQYF; cdr3_nt: TGCGCCAGCAGTTCCAACCCTGGGACAGCGAACTCCTACGAGCAGTACTTC; clone_size: NA; d_call: TRBD1; v_call: TRBV5-1; j_call: TRBJ2-7
cdr3_aa: CASSFRLAGGGDEQYF; cdr3_nt: TGCGCCAGCAGCTTTAGACTAGCGGGAGGTGGGGACGAGCAGTACTTC; clone_size: NA; d_call: TRBD2; v_call: TRBV5-1; j_call: TRBJ2-7
cdr3_aa: CASKDLVGAPYGYTF; cdr3_nt: TGTGCCAGCAAGGACCTGGTGGGGGCGCCCTATGGCTACACCTTC; clone_size: NA; d_call: NA; v_call: TRBV2; j_call: TRBJ1-2
cdr3_aa: CAWSVILAGKEQYF; cdr3_nt: TGTGCCTGGAGTGTGATACTAGCGGGAAAAGAGCAGTACTTC; clone_size: NA; d_call: TRBD2; v_call: TRBV30; j_call: TRBJ2-7
cdr3_aa: CSVEGRSRSHNYGYTF; cdr3_nt: TGCAGCGTTGAAGGCAGGTCTCGTTCTCATAACTATGGCTACACCTTC; clone_size: NA; d_call: NA; v_call: TRBV29-1; j_call: TRBJ1-2
cdr3_aa: CATSRPINPEVETQYF; cdr3_nt: TGTGCCACCAGCAGACCTATTAACCCCGAGGTGGAGACCCAGTACTTC; clone_size: NA; d_call: NA; v_call: TRBV15; j_call: TRBJ2-5
cdr3_aa: CAWRETGAPNSPLHF; cdr3_nt: TGTGCCTGGAGGGAGACAGGGGCCCCAAATTCACCCCTCCACTTT; clone_size: NA; d_call: TRBD1; v_call: TRBV30; j_call: TRBJ1-6
cdr3_aa: CASSLGGGGPYEQYF; cdr3_nt: TGTGCCAGCAGCTTGGGCGGTGGCGGCCCCTACGAGCAGTACTTC; clone_size: NA; d_call: NA; v_call: TRBV5-4; j_call: TRBJ2-7
cdr3_aa: CASSERRFQPQHF; cdr3_nt: TGTGCCAGCAGTGAGCGCAGGTTTCAGCCCCAGCATTTT; clone_size: NA; d_call: NA; v_call: TRBV2; j_call: TRBJ1-5
cdr3_aa: CASSPGWRATNTGELFF; cdr3_nt: TGTGCCAGCAGTCCAGGGTGGAGGGCGACGAACACCGGGGAGCTGTTTTTT; clone_size: NA; d_call: NA; v_call: TRBV6-4; j_call: TRBJ2-2
cdr3_aa: CASSLIRGRAYGYTF; cdr3_nt: TGTGCCAGCAGCTTGATCAGGGGGCGCGCCTATGGCTACACCTTC; clone_size: NA; d_call: TRBD1; v_call: TRBV5-8; j_call: TRBJ1-2
cdr3_aa: CASSQEGLAGGNNEQFF; cdr3_nt: TGCGCCAGCAGCCAAGAGGGGCTAGCGGGAGGGAACAATGAGCAGTTCTTC; clone_size: NA; d_call: TRBD2; v_call: TRBV4-1; j_call: TRBJ2-1
cdr3_aa: CASSQGLAGGARHEQYF; cdr3_nt: TGTGCCAGCTCACAGGGACTAGCGGGAGGCGCCCGCCACGAGCAGTACTTC; clone_size: once; d_call: TRBD2; v_call: TRBV18; j_call: TRBJ2-7
cdr3_aa: CASSLGYGYTF; cdr3_nt: TGCGCCAGCAGCCTCGGGTATGGCTACACCTTC; clone_size: NA; d_call: NA; v_call: TRBV4-3; j_call: TRBJ1-2
cdr3_aa: CASSDSSGNTDTQYF; cdr3_nt: TGTGCCAGCAGTGACTCTAGCGGGAACACAGATACGCAGTATTTT; clone_size: NA; d_call: TRBD2; v_call: TRBV6-4; j_call: TRBJ2-3